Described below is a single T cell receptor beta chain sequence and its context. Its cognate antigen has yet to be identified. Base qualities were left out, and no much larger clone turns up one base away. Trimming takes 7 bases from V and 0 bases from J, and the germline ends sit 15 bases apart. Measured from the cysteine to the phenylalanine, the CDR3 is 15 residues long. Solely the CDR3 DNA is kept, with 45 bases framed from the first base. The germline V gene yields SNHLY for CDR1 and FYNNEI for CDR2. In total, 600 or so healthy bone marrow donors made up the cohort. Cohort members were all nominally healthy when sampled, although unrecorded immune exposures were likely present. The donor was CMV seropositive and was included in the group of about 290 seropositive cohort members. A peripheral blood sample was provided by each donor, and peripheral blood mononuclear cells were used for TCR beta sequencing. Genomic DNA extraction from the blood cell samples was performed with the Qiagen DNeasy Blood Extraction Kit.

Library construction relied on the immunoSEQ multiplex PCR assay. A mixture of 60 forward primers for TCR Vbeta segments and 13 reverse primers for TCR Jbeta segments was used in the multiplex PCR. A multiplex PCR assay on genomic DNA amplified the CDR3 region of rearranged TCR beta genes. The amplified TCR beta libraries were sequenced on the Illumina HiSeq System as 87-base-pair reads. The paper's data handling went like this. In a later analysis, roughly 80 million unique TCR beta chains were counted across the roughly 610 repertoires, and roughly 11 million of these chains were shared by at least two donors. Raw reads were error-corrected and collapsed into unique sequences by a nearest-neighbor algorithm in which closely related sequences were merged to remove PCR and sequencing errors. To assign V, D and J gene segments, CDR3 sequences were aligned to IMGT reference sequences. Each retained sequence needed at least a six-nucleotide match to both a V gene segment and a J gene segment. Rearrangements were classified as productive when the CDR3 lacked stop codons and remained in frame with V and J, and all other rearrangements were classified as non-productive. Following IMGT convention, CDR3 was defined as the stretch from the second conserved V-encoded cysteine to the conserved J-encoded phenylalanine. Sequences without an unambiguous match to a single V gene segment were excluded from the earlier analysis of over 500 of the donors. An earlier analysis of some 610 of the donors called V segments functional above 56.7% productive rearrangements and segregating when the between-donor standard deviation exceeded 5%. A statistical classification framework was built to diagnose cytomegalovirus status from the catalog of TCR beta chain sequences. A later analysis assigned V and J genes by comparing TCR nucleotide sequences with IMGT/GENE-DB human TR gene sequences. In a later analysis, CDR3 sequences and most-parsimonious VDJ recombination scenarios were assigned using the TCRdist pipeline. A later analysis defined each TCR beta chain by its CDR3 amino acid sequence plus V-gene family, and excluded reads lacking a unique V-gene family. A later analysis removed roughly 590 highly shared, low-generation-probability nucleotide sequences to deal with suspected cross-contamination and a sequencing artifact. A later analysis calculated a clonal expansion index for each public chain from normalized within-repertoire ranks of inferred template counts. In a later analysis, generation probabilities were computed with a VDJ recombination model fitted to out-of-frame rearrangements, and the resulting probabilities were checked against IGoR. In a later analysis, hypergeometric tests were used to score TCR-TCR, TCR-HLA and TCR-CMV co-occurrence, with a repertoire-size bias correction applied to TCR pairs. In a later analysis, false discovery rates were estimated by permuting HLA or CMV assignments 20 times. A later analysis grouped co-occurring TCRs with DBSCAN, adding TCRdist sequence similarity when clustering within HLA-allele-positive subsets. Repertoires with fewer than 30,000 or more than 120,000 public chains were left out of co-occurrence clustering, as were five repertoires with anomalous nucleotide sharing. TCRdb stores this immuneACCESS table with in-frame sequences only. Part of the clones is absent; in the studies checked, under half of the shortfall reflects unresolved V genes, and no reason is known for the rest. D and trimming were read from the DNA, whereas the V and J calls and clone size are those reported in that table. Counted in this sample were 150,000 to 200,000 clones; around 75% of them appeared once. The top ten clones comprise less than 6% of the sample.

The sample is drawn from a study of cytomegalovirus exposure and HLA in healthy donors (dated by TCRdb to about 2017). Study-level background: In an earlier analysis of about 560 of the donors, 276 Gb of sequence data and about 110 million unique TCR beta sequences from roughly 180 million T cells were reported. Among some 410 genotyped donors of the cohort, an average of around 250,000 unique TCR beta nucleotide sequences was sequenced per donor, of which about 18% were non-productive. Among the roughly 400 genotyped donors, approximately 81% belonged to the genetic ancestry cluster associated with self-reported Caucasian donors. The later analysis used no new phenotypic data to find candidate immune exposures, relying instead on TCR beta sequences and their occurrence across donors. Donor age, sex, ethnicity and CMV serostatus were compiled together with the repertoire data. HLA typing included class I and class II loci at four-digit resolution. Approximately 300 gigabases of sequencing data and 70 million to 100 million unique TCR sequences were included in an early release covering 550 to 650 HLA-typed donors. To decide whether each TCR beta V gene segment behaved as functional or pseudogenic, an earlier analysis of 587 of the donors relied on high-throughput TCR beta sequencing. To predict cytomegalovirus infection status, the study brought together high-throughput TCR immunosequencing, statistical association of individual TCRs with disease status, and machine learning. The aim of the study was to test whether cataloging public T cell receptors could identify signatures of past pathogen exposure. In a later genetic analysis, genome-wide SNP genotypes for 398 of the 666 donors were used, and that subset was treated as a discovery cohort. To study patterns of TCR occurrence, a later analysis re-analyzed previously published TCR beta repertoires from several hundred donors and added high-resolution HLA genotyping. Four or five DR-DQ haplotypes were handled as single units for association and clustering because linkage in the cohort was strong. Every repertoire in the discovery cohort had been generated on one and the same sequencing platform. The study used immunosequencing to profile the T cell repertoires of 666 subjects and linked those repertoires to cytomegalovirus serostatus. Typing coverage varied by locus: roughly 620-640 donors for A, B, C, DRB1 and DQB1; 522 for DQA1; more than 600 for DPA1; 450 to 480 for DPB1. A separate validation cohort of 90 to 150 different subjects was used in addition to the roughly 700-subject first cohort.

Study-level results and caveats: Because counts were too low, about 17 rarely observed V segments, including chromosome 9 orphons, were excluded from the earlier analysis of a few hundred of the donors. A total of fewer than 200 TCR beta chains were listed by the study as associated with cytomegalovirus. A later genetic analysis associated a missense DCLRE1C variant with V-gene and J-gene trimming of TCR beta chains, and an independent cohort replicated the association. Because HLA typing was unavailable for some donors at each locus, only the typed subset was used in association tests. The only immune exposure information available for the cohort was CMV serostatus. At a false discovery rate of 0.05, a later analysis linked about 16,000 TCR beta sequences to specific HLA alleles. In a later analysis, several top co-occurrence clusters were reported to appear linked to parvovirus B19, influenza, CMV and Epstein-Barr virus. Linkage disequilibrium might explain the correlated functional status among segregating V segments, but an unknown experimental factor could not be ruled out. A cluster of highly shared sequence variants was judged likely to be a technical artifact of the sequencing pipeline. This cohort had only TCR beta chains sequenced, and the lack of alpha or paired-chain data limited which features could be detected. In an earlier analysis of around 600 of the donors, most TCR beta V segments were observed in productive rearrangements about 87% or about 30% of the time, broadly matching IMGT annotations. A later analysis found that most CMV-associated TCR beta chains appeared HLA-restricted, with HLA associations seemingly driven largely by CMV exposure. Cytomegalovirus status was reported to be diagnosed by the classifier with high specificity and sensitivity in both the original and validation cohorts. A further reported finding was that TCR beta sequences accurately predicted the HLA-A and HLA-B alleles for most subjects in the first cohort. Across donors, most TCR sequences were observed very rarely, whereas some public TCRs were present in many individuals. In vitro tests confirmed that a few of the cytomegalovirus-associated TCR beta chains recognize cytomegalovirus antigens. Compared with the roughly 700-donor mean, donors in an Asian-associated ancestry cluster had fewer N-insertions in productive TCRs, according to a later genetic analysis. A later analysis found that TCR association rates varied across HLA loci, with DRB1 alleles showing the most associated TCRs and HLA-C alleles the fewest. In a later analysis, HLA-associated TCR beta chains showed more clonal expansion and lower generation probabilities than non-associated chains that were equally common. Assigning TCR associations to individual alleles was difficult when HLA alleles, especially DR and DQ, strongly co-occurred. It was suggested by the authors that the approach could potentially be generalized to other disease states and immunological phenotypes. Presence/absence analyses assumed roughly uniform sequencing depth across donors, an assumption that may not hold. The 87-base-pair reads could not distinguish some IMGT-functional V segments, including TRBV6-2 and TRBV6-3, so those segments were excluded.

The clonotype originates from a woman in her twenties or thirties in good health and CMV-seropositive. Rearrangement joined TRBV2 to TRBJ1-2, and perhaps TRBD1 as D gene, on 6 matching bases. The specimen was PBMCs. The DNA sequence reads TGTGCCAGCACGGACAGCAGGGGATCTAACTATGGCTACACCTTC. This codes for CASTDSRGSNYGYTF.